The 27 T cell receptor beta chains below were found in one sample sequenced in a study of PD-1 blockade in mismatch repair-deficient tumors. The protocol was immunoSEQ multiplex PCR, while the TCRdb copy is restricted to in-frame clones and leaves out a portion. The sample consists of tens of thousands of clones, roughly 80% of them appearing once. The specimen comprised PBMCs, sampled before pembrolizumab treatment. The receptors come from an adult with mismatch repair-deficient cancer.

The chain links TRBV7-8 to TRBJ1-1, with 7 bases that match TRBD1. The CDR3 loop spans 13 amino acids. J was trimmed by 6 bases and V by 5 bases; bases with no gene match: 6. Germline V gene data show CDR1 as SGHVS and CDR2 as FQNEAQ. The CDR3 DNA is TGTGCCAGCAGCCTGGACAGGCCGGCTGAAGCTTTCTTT. As protein: CASSLDRPAEAFF. Using reference TRBV7-8 and TRBJ1-1 for the parts outside the CDR3, the full variable domain is GAGVSQSPRYKVAKRGQDVALRCDPISGHVSLFWYQQALGQGPEFLTYFQNEAQLDKSGLPSDRFFAERPEGSVSTLKIQRTQQEDSAVYLCASSLDRPAEAFFGQGTRLTVV.

CDR3 DNA: TGTGCCAGCAGCGTAGCAAGCGGGAGGGCCGGTGAGACCCAGTACTTC. As protein: CASSVASGRAGETQYF. The chain is built from TRBV9 and TRBJ2-5; the match to TRBD2 covers 10 bases. V lost 0 bases and J lost 5; bases outside the gene matches: 7. CDR1 is SGDLS, CDR2 YYNGEE, per germline. The CDR3 totals 16 residues.

The chain joins TRBV9 to TRBJ2-2; 7 bases line up with TRBD2. The V gene's germline CDR1 is SGDLS and CDR2 YYNGEE. J was trimmed by 1 base and V by 3 bases; bases with no gene match: 15. The CDR3 spans 19 residues. CDR3 residues: CASSARSGTPTLNTGELFF. In DNA, the CDR3 is TGTGCCAGCAGCGCCCGAAGCGGGACTCCCACCTTGAACACCGGGGAGCTGTTTTTT.

This clone was seen only once. The chain uses TRBV29-1 and TRBJ2-4; D not resolved. CDR3 length equals 17 residues. Trimming shortened V by 4 bases and J by 0 bases, and 19 bases separated the two germline ends. Germline lookup yields CDR1 SQVTM and CDR2 ANQGSEA. CDR3: CSVAVFGRAEAKNIQYF. CDR3 bases: TGCAGCGTTGCGGTTTTCGGCCGCGCGGAAGCCAAAAACATTCAGTACTTC.

This chain connects TRBV20-1 to TRBJ2-7; D is unresolved. The CDR3 has 11 residues. CDR1 and CDR2 (germline): DFQATT, SNEGSKA (reference sequence). The ends were cut back, 3 bases at V and 6 bases at J, with 9 bases in the middle. CDR3 residues: CSARSRGEQYF. The CDR3 DNA reads TGCAGTGCTAGGTCCCGAGGCGAGCAGTACTTC.

The chain couples TRBV7-3 to TRBJ2-1, with 9 bases fitting TRBD1. J gave up 7 bases and V 6 bases, and 7 bases lay outside the gene matches. CDR1 and CDR2 from the germline V gene are SGHTA and FQGTGA. CDR3 size: 14 residues. The CDR3 DNA sequence: TGTGCCAGCAGGACAGGGGGTCTCCGGAATGAGCAGTTCTTC. It is translated as CASRTGGLRNEQFF.

The chain carries TRBV5-1 and TRBJ1-1; perhaps TRBD1 as D (5 bases). Trimming pared 3 bases from V and 4 bases from J, leaving 16 bases between. Germline loops: CDR1 SGHRS, CDR2 YFSETQ. The CDR3 sequence is 15 residues long. This CDR3 is CASSSLVGGGTEAFF. DNA of the CDR3: TGCGCCAGCAGCTCCCTGGTGGGGGGTGGCACTGAAGCTTTCTTT. The full variable domain, in which reference TRBV5-1 and TRBJ1-1 provide the parts outside the CDR3, is KAGVTQTPRYLIKTRGQQVTLSCSPISGHRSVSWYQQTPGQGLQFLFEYFSETQRNKGNFPGRFSGRQFSNSRSEMNVSTLELGDSALYLCASSSLVGGGTEAFFGQGTRLTVV.

The rearrangement joins TRBV28 to TRBJ2-7, with 9 nucleotides matching TRBD1. The CDR3 consists of 16 residues. The V gene end was trimmed by 2 bases and the J gene end by 0 bases; junction bases not matched to a gene: 5. The germline V gene has CDR1 MDHEN and CDR2 SYDVKM. The CDR3 sequence is CASSLGDRALSYEQYF. In DNA form, the CDR3 reads TGTGCCAGCAGTTTAGGGGACAGGGCCCTCTCCTACGAGCAGTACTTC.

This clone has just one count. The CDR3 spells CASSPRQGTEGEQYF. The CDR3 DNA is TGTGCCAGCAGCCCACGACAGGGGACGGAAGGCGAGCAGTACTTC. V gene TRBV9 combines with J gene TRBJ2-7, with TRBD1 identical over 8 bases. Germline values: CDR1 SGDLS, CDR2 YYNGEE. This CDR3 has 15 amino acids. Losses at the gene ends were 4 bases for V and 6 bases for J; bases not matched to a gene: 12.

The V call is TRBV27, the J call TRBJ1-5; 7 nucleotides match TRBD1. V lost 2 bases, J lost 5 bases, and 3 bases stayed unmatched. The CDR3 contains 14 residues. In germline, CDR1 is MNHEY, CDR2 SMNVEV (reference sequence). In DNA form, the CDR3 reads TGTGCCAGCAGTTTAAAGAGGGGGCATCAGCCCCAGCATTTT. Translation: CASSLKRGHQPQHF.

The CDR3 sequence is CASSQDRAFEGANYGYTF. CDR3 nucleotides: TGCGCCAGCAGCCAAGATAGGGCCTTTGAGGGAGCTAACTATGGCTACACCTTC. V gene TRBV4-1 combines with J gene TRBJ1-2, with D uncertain. Trimming cost V 0 bases and J 0 bases, with 17 bases left between them. Germline assignment: CDR1 MGHRA and CDR2 YSYEKL. This CDR3 comprises 18 residues.

The chain combines TRBV2 with TRBJ1-1, with D possibly being TRBD1 (5 bases). The CDR3 sequence is 13 residues long. The germline V gene encodes CDR1 SNHLY and CDR2 FYNNEI. Trimming took off 10 bases at V and 0 bases at J, with 12 bases between the two ends. CDR3 nucleotide sequence: TGTGCCACCCTGACAGACGTGAACACTGAAGCTTTCTTT. This sequence encodes CATLTDVNTEAFF.

The chain joins TRBV14 to TRBJ2-7; the match to TRBD2 covers 14 bases. With 1 base clipped from V and 8 bases from J, the junction kept 4 bases outside the gene matches. CDR1 is SGHDN, CDR2 FVKESK, per germline. This CDR3 contains 15 residues. This CDR3 reads CASSQAGTSGSKQYF. In DNA form, the CDR3 reads TGTGCCAGCAGCCAAGCCGGGACTAGCGGGAGCAAGCAGTACTTC.

The gene calls are TRBV5-1 and TRBJ1-1; D gene uncertain. The CDR3 spans 13 residues. Germline CDR1 is SGHRS and CDR2 is YFSETQ. V was trimmed by 3 bases and J by 3 bases, leaving 9 bases between them. Here the CDR3 reads CASSSLIDTEAFF. The DNA of the CDR3 is TGCGCCAGCAGCTCACTAATTGACACTGAAGCTTTCTTT.

This chain uses TRBV10-3 with TRBJ2-1; 7 bases fit TRBD2. Trimming at V came to 7 bases and at J to 7 bases, leaving 10 bases not matched to a gene. This CDR3 contains 14 residues. Germline V gene data show CDR1 as ENHRY and CDR2 as SYGVKD. The CDR3 region has the DNA TGTGCCATCAAAGGAACGGGAGGATCAAATGAGCAGTTCTTC. This gives the protein CAIKGTGGSNEQFF.

The chain employs TRBV19 and TRBJ1-2; D might be TRBD1 (5 bases). The CDR3 spans 15 residues. Trimming took 5 bases from V and 6 from J, leaving 19 bases between them. CDR1 and CDR2 (germline): LNHDA, SQIVND (reference sequence). The CDR3, as DNA: TGTGCCAGTAGTTTCGGTGACAGTAATATCGATGGCTACACCTTC. Translation: CASSFGDSNIDGYTF. The full variable domain, rest sourced from reference TRBV19 and TRBJ1-2, is DGGITQSPKYLFRKEGQNVTLSCEQNLNHDAMYWYRQDPGQGLRLIYYSQIVNDFQKGDIAEGYSVSREKKESFPLTVTSAQKNPTAFYLCASSFGDSNIDGYTFGSGTRLTVV.

This CDR3 reads CSVEGGRVGGNEQFF. The CDR3 nucleotides are TGCAGCGTTGAAGGAGGCAGGGTGGGTGGCAATGAGCAGTTCTTC. The chain uses TRBV29-1 and TRBJ2-1; D possibly corresponds to TRBD1 (5 bases). V was clipped by 1 base and J by 6 bases, with 16 bases between them. This CDR3 comprises 15 residues. Germline loops: CDR1 SQVTM, CDR2 ANQGSEA.

The chain couples TRBV19 to TRBJ1-1, with D tentatively TRBD1 (5 bases). The CDR3 length is 14 residues. The V and J ends lost 4 bases and 6 bases respectively, with 15 bases between them. Germline lookup yields CDR1 LNHDA and CDR2 SQIVND (reference sequence). In DNA form, the CDR3 reads TGTGCCAGTAGTACTGCAGGGTTGGACGCTGAAGCTTTCTTT. Translating it yields CASSTAGLDAEAFF.

The chain has TRBV18 and TRBJ2-7, with D unresolved. Trimming removed 3 bases at V and 1 base at J, with 7 bases between. The CDR3 runs to 13 residues. Germline assignment: CDR1 KGHSH and CDR2 LQKENI. CDR3 sequence (DNA): TGTGCCAGCTCACCGTACCGGTCCTACGAGCAGTACTTC. Protein product: CASSPYRSYEQYF. The variable domain in full, completed from reference TRBV18 and TRBJ2-7, reads NAGVMQNPRHLVRRRGQEARLRCSPMKGHSHVYWYRQLPEEGLKFMVYLQKENIIDESGMPKERFSAEFPKEGPSILRIQQVVRGDSAAYFCASSPYRSYEQYFGPGTRLTVT.

The J gene is TRBJ2-1, the V gene TRBV7-2, with 10 nucleotides matching TRBD2. The junction had 3 bases not matched to a gene; V was cut back by 3 bases and J by 4 bases. This CDR3 comprises 15 residues. Germline CDR1 and CDR2: SGHTA and FQGNSA. The CDR3 reads CASSFTSGEYNEQFF. As DNA, the CDR3 is TGTGCCAGCAGCTTTACTAGCGGGGAGTACAATGAGCAGTTCTTC.

The rearrangement links TRBV9 to TRBJ2-1; 7 bases align to TRBD2. V was pared by 0 bases and J by 4 bases, with 7 bases of the junction left unmatched. This CDR3 region has 16 residues. Germline lookup yields CDR1 SGDLS and CDR2 YYNGEE. The CDR3 DNA follows: TGTGCCAGCAGCGTAGCATTAGCGGGCAGGTACAATGAGCAGTTCTTC. It specifies CASSVALAGRYNEQFF.

The V and J genes are TRBV30 and TRBJ2-7, with TRBD2 matching 7 bases. The V and J ends lost 1 base and 3 bases, in that order; junction bases with no gene match: 3. There are 13 residues in the CDR3. The V gene's germline CDR1 is GTSNPN and CDR2 SVGIG (reference sequence). The CDR3 spells CAWSGGSYYEQYF. As DNA, the CDR3 is TGTGCCTGGAGTGGCGGGAGTTACTACGAGCAGTACTTC. The entire variable domain, with the rest obtained from reference TRBV30 and TRBJ2-7, is as follows: SQTIHQWPATLVQPVGSPLSLECTVEGTSNPNLYWYRQAAGRGLQLLFYSVGIGQISSEVPQNLSASRPQDRQFILSSKKLLLSDSGFYLCAWSGGSYYEQYFGPGTRLTVT.

The genes are TRBV7-9 and TRBJ2-3, with a possible D match to TRBD2 (6 bases). This CDR3 contains 14 residues. Trimming shortened V by 8 bases and J by 3 bases, and 15 bases separated the two germline ends. Germline V gene data show CDR1 as SEHNR and CDR2 as FQNEAQ (reference sequence). CDR3 sequence: CASPEGVETDTQYF. In DNA, the CDR3 is TGTGCCAGCCCGGAGGGAGTTGAGACAGATACGCAGTATTTT.

This clone has a single count. V gene TRBV29-1 combines with J gene TRBJ1-2, with 9 bases identical to TRBD1. In germline, CDR1 is SQVTM, CDR2 ANQGSEA. The CDR3 has 14 residues. V was clipped by 4 bases and J by 6 bases; unmatched bases: 9. In nucleotides, the CDR3 is TGCAGCGTTGGAGACACAGGGGGCACGGATGGCTACACCTTC. Its translation: CSVGDTGGTDGYTF. Based on the CDR3 plus reference TRBV29-1 and TRBJ1-2, the full variable domain is SAVISQKPSRDICQRGTSLTIQCQVDSQVTMMFWYRQQPGQSLTLIATANQGSEATYESGFVIDKFPISRPNLTFSTLTVSNMSPEDSSIYLCSVGDTGGTDGYTFGSGTRLTVV.

The chain carries TRBV28 and TRBJ2-2; 7 bases agree with TRBD1. Germline V lookup: CDR1 MDHEN, CDR2 SYDVKM. Germline trimming cut 5 bases from V and 1 base from J; bases unmatched to any gene: 1. The CDR3 has 14 residues. The CDR3 is CASSRQGNTGELFF. The CDR3 nucleotides read TGTGCCAGCAGTCGACAGGGGAACACCGGGGAGCTGTTTTTT.

CDR3 region: CASSVSPGVGNEQFF. The DNA for the CDR3 is TGTGCCAGCAGCGTATCTCCGGGAGTGGGCAATGAGCAGTTCTTC. The chain is built from TRBV9 and TRBJ2-1, with D possibly being TRBD2 (6 bases). Germline lookup yields CDR1 SGDLS and CDR2 YYNGEE. The CDR3 spans 15 residues. Trimming pared 1 base from V and 6 bases from J, leaving 14 bases between.

The rearrangement joins TRBV27 to TRBJ2-7; TRBD2 aligns across 10 bases. CDR1 MNHEY and CDR2 SMNVEV come from the germline V gene (reference sequence). V gave up 5 bases and J gave up 0 bases; unmatched junction bases: 4. The CDR3 totals 15 residues. The CDR3 reads CASSPWTSGSYEQYF. The CDR3 coding sequence is TGTGCCAGCAGTCCCTGGACTAGCGGCTCCTACGAGCAGTACTTC.